One sample yielded the 14 T cell receptor beta chains listed below, sequenced in a study of OX40 agonist ivuxolimab in advanced cancers. Only in-frame clones appear in the TCRdb table, and some are missing; sequencing was by immunoSEQ multiplex PCR. The repertoire includes fewer than 85,000 clones, roughly 90% of them detected once, and less than 0.75% sits in the top ten. The sample consisted of CD4+ or CD8+ T cells sorted from blood, taken in a trial of the OX40 agonist ivuxolimab. The receptors were sampled from an adult with an advanced solid tumor such as melanoma, head and neck, liver or kidney cancer.

V gene TRBV6-5 combines with J gene TRBJ2-7; 8 bases line up with TRBD2. The germline V gene has CDR1 MNHEY and CDR2 SVGAGI. The length of the CDR3 is 13 residues. The V segment lost 7 bases and the J segment 7 bases; nucleotides outside the gene matches: 9. The CDR3 spells CASTRRGAGEQYF. CDR3 in DNA: TGTGCCAGCACCCGGCGGGGGGCGGGGGAGCAGTACTTC.

This chain connects TRBV29-1 to TRBJ2-3; D is unclear. Trimming left V 4 bases short and J 8 bases short, with 16 bases between. The CDR3 contains 13 residues. The germline V gene encodes CDR1 SQVTM and CDR2 ANQGSEA. The CDR3 loop is CSVVGQTPSTQYF. CDR3 DNA: TGCAGCGTTGTGGGCCAGACGCCCAGTACGCAGTATTTT.

This chain links TRBV4-1 with TRBJ1-5; D remains unclear. Trimming took 0 bases from V and 7 from J, leaving 16 bases between them. Looked up from germline, CDR1 is MGHRA and CDR2 is YSYEKL. The CDR3 length is 16 residues. The CDR3 DNA follows: TGCGCCAGCAGCCAAGAAGGTACAGTCGGCTGGCAGCCCCAGCATTTT. This codes for CASSQEGTVGWQPQHF.

This sequence joins TRBV10-3 and TRBJ2-2, with TRBD1 matching 7 bases. This CDR3 region has 15 residues. V was clipped by 0 bases and J by 6 bases; unmatched bases: 4. Germline V gene lookup returns CDR1 ENHRY and CDR2 SYGVKD. This chain's CDR3 is CAISESQRGPGELFF. Written as DNA, the CDR3 is TGTGCCATCAGTGAGTCGCAAAGGGGGCCCGGGGAGCTGTTTTTT.

The chain couples TRBV11-2 to TRBJ2-7; tentative D call: TRBD1 (6 bases). V lost 0 bases and J 2 bases, leaving 8 bases between the germline ends. Looked up from germline, CDR1 is SGHAT and CDR2 is FQNNGV. This CDR3 spans 14 amino acids. CDR3 sequence: CASSLEQGAYEQYF. The CDR3 coding sequence is TGTGCCAGCAGCTTAGAACAGGGAGCCTACGAGCAGTACTTC.

The rearrangement links TRBV28 to TRBJ2-2; D call uncertain. The CDR3 runs to 13 residues. Germline V CDR1 and CDR2: MDHEN, SYDVKM. V was cut by 8 bases and J by 1 base, with 8 bases left in between. The CDR3 DNA reads TGTGCCAGCGGACCACAGAACACCGGGGAGCTGTTTTTT. Translated: CASGPQNTGELFF.

The CDR3 here is CASSYNANYGYTF. The CDR3 DNA reads TGTGCCAGCAGTTACAACGCTAACTATGGCTACACCTTC. The chain combines TRBV6-5 with TRBJ1-2; D gene uncertain. The CDR3 totals 13 residues. Germline CDR1 and CDR2: MNHEY and SVGAGI. V shed 2 bases and J shed 0 bases, with 4 bases lying between them.

This chain uses TRBV7-2 with TRBJ2-1, with D perhaps TRBD1 (6 bases). Trimming cost V 7 bases and J 6 bases, with 13 bases left between them. Germline CDR1 is SGHTA and CDR2 is FQGNSA. The CDR3 is 13 residues long. CDR3 sequence: CASTLSRGNEQFF. CDR3 nucleotide sequence: TGTGCCAGCACCTTGTCCAGGGGCAATGAGCAGTTCTTC.

The J gene is TRBJ2-1, the V gene TRBV6-1, with 8 bases lining up with TRBD2. Per germline, CDR1 MNHNS and CDR2 SASEGT. This CDR3 spans 15 amino acids. V gave up 2 bases and J gave up 5 bases; unmatched junction bases: 5. The CDR3 reads CASSETGRAHNEQFF. The CDR3 DNA is TGTGCCAGCAGTGAAACCGGGAGGGCCCACAATGAGCAGTTCTTC.

CDR3 in amino acids: CASSDDRGTTRETQYF. The CDR3 DNA sequence: TGTGCCAGCAGTGACGATCGAGGGACAACTAGGGAGACCCAGTACTTC. The genes are TRBV6-1 and TRBJ2-5; D is possibly TRBD1 (6 bases). V was shortened by 3 bases and J by 5 bases, with 19 bases between the two germline ends. CDR3 size: 16 residues. CDR1 MNHNS and CDR2 SASEGT come from the germline V gene.

The chain links TRBV5-1 to TRBJ2-3, with 12 bases identical to TRBD2. Germline trimming cut 3 bases from V and 3 bases from J; bases unmatched to any gene: 5. Germline CDR1 reads SGHRS; CDR2 reads YFSETQ. The CDR3 loop spans 16 amino acids. CDR3 DNA sequence: TGCGCCAGCAGCTATTTAACTAGCGGGAGGACAGATACGCAGTATTTT. Amino acids: CASSYLTSGRTDTQYF.

The chain combines TRBV4-2 with TRBJ2-2; D call uncertain. The V end lost 1 base, the J end lost 3 bases, and 12 bases lay between the germline ends. The CDR3 is made up of 16 amino acids. The germline gives CDR1 LGHNA, CDR2 YNFKEQ. In DNA, the CDR3 is TGTGCCAGCAGCCAAGGGGCCAGTAAGGACACCGGGGAGCTGTTTTTT. Its translation: CASSQGASKDTGELFF.

The chain links TRBV6-5 to TRBJ1-1, with TRBD1 as a possible D gene (5 bases). V dropped 0 bases and J dropped 3 bases, with 11 bases sitting between them. Germline V gene data show CDR1 as MNHEY and CDR2 as SVGAGI. CDR3 length: 15 amino acids. The chain's CDR3 is CASSYSWRGDTEAFF. Written as DNA, the CDR3 is TGTGCCAGCAGTTACTCGTGGAGGGGAGACACTGAAGCTTTCTTT.

This clone has more than one count but fewer than ten. This chain joins TRBV10-3 and TRBJ1-3; D gene ambiguous. The V and J ends lost 10 bases and 4 bases respectively, with 11 bases between them. CDR1 ENHRY and CDR2 SYGVKD come from the germline V gene. This CDR3 has 12 amino acids. For the CDR3, the DNA is TGTGCCACCGAAGGCGACGGAAACACCATATATTTT. Encoded protein: CATEGDGNTIYF.